The 16 T cell receptor beta chains below come from one sample, sequenced in a study of blood T cell repertoires in COVID-19. Sequenced by immunoSEQ multiplex PCR; TCRdb stores in-frame clones only, minus some. The sample lists 60,000 to 75,000 clones; around four fifths were seen once. Specimen: peripheral blood. The receptor source for this set is a human donor in a cohort sampled during active COVID-19.

V gene TRBV6-1 combines with J gene TRBJ1-4, with D hard to call. This CDR3 has 15 amino acids. Germline CDR1 and CDR2: MNHNS and SASEGT. V shed 2 bases and J shed 7 bases, with 14 bases lying between them. The CDR3 reads CASSELPGLAEKLFF. The CDR3 bases are TGTGCCAGCAGTGAACTTCCCGGGTTGGCTGAAAAACTGTTTTTT.

The rearrangement joins TRBV5-4 to TRBJ1-1; no definite D call. Germline-derived CDR1 and CDR2 are SGHNT and YYREEE (reference sequence). This CDR3 has 14 amino acids. Trimming took 0 bases from V and 3 from J, leaving 9 bases between them. The CDR3 spells CASSLVGEDTEAFF. CDR3 nucleotide sequence: TGTGCCAGCAGCTTGGTCGGGGAGGACACTGAAGCTTTCTTT.

In this sample, this clone turned up once. The CDR3 loop is CASSKMRTSGRLNEQFF. The CDR3 coding sequence is TGTGCCAGCAGCAAAATGAGGACTAGCGGGAGGTTGAATGAGCAGTTCTTC. The chain employs TRBV21-1 and TRBJ2-1; TRBD2 is taken as the D call from the table, unchecked against the DNA. TRBV21-1 has pseudogene status. This CDR3 is built from 17 residues.

CDR3 DNA sequence: TGTGCCAGTTCCTTGAGGGGACTAGCGGGGGGTAACTCCTACAATGAGCAGTTCTTC. Its protein product is CASSLRGLAGGNSYNEQFF. The gene calls are TRBV6-4 and TRBJ2-1; 15 positions match TRBD2. CDR3 size: 19 residues. The V and J ends lost 9 bases and 0 bases, in that order; junction bases with no gene match: 12. Germline V gene sequence: CDR1 MRHNA, CDR2 SNTAGT.

The V and J genes are TRBV5-4 and TRBJ2-5; TRBD1 is a possible D gene (6 bases). V lost 3 bases, J lost 7 bases, and 19 bases lay in between. Germline CDR1 reads SGHNT; CDR2 reads YYREEE (reference sequence). The CDR3 consists of 15 residues. CDR3 sequence reads: CASSSRTDPPRTQYF. The CDR3 bases are TGTGCCAGCAGCTCTCGGACAGACCCACCCCGGACCCAGTACTTC.

The count of this clone is one. This chain uses TRBV27 with TRBJ2-5; 8 bases fit TRBD2. Trimming at V came to 6 bases and at J to 6 bases, leaving 15 bases not matched to a gene. CDR1 is MNHEY, CDR2 SMNVEV, per germline (reference sequence). The CDR3 extends over 16 amino acids. CDR3 nucleotide sequence: TGTGCCAGCAGCCCCGGGAGGGTAGGAATTGGGCAGACCCAGTACTTC. Amino acids: CASSPGRVGIGQTQYF.

This clone was counted once. The chain carries TRBV27 and TRBJ2-6; no firm D call. The CDR3 extends over 13 amino acids. Trimming took 6 bases from V and 0 from J, leaving 3 bases between them. Germline CDR1 and CDR2: MNHEY and SMNVEV (reference sequence). The DNA of the CDR3 is TGTGCCAGCAGACTCTCTGGGGCCAACGTCCTGACTTTC. Protein sequence: CASRLSGANVLTF.

This clone was seen once. The rearrangement joins TRBV10-2 to TRBJ2-7; the match to TRBD1 covers 7 bases. The CDR3 is 15 amino acids. V was pared by 9 bases and J by 0 bases, with 11 bases of the junction left unmatched. CDR1 is WSHSY and CDR2 is SAAADI in the germline V gene. The CDR3 region is CASKRTGPSSYEQYF. The CDR3 DNA reads as TGCGCCAGTAAGAGGACAGGACCCAGCTCCTACGAGCAGTACTTC.

The V and J genes are TRBV11-2 and TRBJ2-7; a weak D match, TRBD2 (6 bases). Trimming left V 1 base short and J 6 bases short, with 16 bases between. The CDR3 is made up of 15 amino acids. Germline-derived CDR1 and CDR2 are SGHAT and FQNNGV. This CDR3 is CASSLGLARGGEQYF. The CDR3 region has the DNA TGTGCCAGCAGCTTAGGGCTAGCGAGGGGCGGCGAGCAGTACTTC.

The V gene is TRBV5-1, the J gene TRBJ2-2; 8 nucleotides agree with TRBD1. From germline, CDR1 is SGHRS and CDR2 YFSETQ. The ends lost 2 bases at V and 1 base at J; junction bases unmatched: 4. The CDR3 runs 16 residues. In nucleotides, the CDR3 is TGCGCCAGCAGCTTTGGACAGGGAGGGAACACCGGGGAGCTGTTTTTT. As protein: CASSFGQGGNTGELFF.

The chain uses TRBV15 and TRBJ2-3, with a weak D call TRBD2 (6 bases). From germline, CDR1 is LNHNV and CDR2 YYDKDF (reference sequence). Between the trimmed V and J ends, which lost 0 bases and 3 bases, there was a span of 7 bases. The CDR3 extends over 14 amino acids. CDR3 amino acids: CATSRDGGTDTQYF. CDR3 nucleotides: TGTGCCACCAGCAGAGATGGGGGGACAGATACGCAGTATTTT.

Only a few counts were recorded for this clone. The chain has TRBV6-5 and TRBJ2-1; weak D call: TRBD2 (6 bases). CDR1 is MNHEY, CDR2 SVGAGI, per germline. Deletions cut 5 bases from V and 4 bases from J, with 9 bases between. CDR3 size: 13 residues. CDR3 bases: TGTGCCAGCAGTAGAGGGACTTACAATGAGCAGTTCTTC. As protein: CASSRGTYNEQFF.

V and J are TRBV5-1 and TRBJ2-1; the D gene is possibly TRBD1 (6 bases). The CDR3 is made up of 16 amino acids. Trimming stripped 4 bases from V and 6 bases from J, with 20 bases between. Germline V gives CDR1 SGHRS, CDR2 YFSETQ. The CDR3 DNA sequence: TGCGCCAGCAGCCAGAGGGGACACGCCATCTCCAATGAGCAGTTCTTC. It codes for CASSQRGHAISNEQFF. Complete variable domain (other parts from reference TRBV5-1 and TRBJ2-1): KAGVTQTPRYLIKTRGQQVTLSCSPISGHRSVSWYQQTPGQGLQFLFEYFSETQRNKGNFPGRFSGRQFSNSRSEMNVSTLELGDSALYLCASSQRGHAISNEQFFGPGTRLTVL.

V gene TRBV7-9 combines with J gene TRBJ2-5; D may be TRBD2 (5 bases). This CDR3 comprises 13 residues. The germline CDR1 and CDR2 sequences are SEHNR and FQNEAQ (reference sequence). V was shortened by 2 bases and J by 4 bases, with 8 bases between the two germline ends. CDR3 in DNA: TGTGCCAGCAGCTTACAGCGGTTAGAGACCCAGTACTTC. This sequence encodes CASSLQRLETQYF. Drawing the rest from reference TRBV7-9 and TRBJ2-5, the complete variable domain is DTGVSQNPRHKITKRGQNVTFRCDPISEHNRLYWYRQTLGQGPEFLTYFQNEAQLEKSRLLSDRFSAERPKGSFSTLEIQRTEQGDSAMYLCASSLQRLETQYFGPGTRLLVL.

The V call is TRBV5-1, the J call TRBJ2-2; 8 nucleotides align to TRBD2. This CDR3 is built from 17 residues. V lost 4 bases and J lost 3; bases outside the gene matches: 11. Germline CDR1 and CDR2: SGHRS and YFSETQ. In DNA form, the CDR3 reads TGCGCCAGCAGCGAACCCGGGGGGGAGGAGGACACCGGGGAGCTGTTTTTT. Its protein is CASSEPGGEEDTGELFF.

In this sample, this clone turned up once. Here the CDR3 reads CASSQGLAGGGETQYF. The CDR3, as DNA: TGTGCCAGCAGCCAAGGTTTAGCGGGAGGCGGGGAGACCCAGTACTTC. This sequence joins TRBV3-1 (or the pseudogene TRBV3-2) and TRBJ2-5; 10 bases agree with TRBD2. V lost 1 base and J lost 5; bases outside the gene matches: 7. Germline values: CDR1 LGHDT, CDR2 YNNKEL (reference sequence). This CDR3 contains 16 residues.